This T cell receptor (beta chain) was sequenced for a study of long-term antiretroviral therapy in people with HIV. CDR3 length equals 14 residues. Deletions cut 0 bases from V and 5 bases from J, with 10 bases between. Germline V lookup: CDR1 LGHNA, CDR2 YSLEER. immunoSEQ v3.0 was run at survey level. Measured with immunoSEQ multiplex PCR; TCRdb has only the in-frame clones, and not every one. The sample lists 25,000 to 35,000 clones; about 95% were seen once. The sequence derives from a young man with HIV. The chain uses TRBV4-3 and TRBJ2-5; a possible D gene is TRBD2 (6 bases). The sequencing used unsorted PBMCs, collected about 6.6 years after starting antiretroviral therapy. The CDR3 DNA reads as TGCGCCAGCAGCCAAGATAGGACTAAGGAGACCCAGTACTTC. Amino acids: CASSQDRTKETQYF.